This TCR beta chain was found in a study of blood T cell repertoires in COVID-19. Overall study: Italy, Spain and the United States were the sources of the convalescent and acute COVID-19 samples. T cells, B-cell-depleted T cells, or PBMCs provided the cDNA or gDNA that served as material.

Germline assignment: CDR1 SGHRS and CDR2 YFSETQ. The ends lost 7 bases at V and 4 bases at J; junction bases unmatched: 6. The CDR3 loop spans 15 amino acids. Assay used: immunoSEQ multiplex PCR; TCRdb lists only in-frame clones, some missing. The table includes roughly 73,000 clones, roughly 79% detected once. The sequencing sample was made of peripheral blood. The source is a woman aged 70-85 years with acute or convalescent COVID-19. The chain employs TRBV5-1 and TRBJ2-3; 13 nucleotides align to TRBD2. The CDR3 DNA reads as TGCGCCAGCCGGACTAGCGGGAGTTGGGCAGATACGCAGTATTTT. It is translated as CASRTSGSWADTQYF.